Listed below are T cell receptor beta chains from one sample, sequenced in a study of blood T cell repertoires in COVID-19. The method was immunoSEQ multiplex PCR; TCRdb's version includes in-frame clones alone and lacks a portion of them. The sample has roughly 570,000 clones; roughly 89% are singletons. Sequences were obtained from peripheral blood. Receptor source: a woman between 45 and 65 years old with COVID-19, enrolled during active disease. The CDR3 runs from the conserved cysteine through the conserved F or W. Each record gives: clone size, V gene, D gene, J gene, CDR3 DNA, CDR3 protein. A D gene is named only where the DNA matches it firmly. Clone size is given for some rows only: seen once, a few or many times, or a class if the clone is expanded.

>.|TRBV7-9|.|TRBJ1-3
TGTGCCAGCAGCTTAGCCGGGGTTTGGGGAAACACCATATATTTT
CASSLAGVWGNTIYF
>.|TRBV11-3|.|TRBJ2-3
TGTGCCAGCAGCTTGGGAGGGGGGGCCGGTACAGATACGCAGTATTTT
CASSLGGGAGTDTQYF
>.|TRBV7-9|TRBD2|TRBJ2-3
TGTGCCAGCAGCTTAGTAGCGGGGGACCTGCACGGCACAGATACGCAGTATTTT
CASSLVAGDLHGTDTQYF
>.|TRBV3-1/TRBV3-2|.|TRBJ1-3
TGTGCCAGCAGCCAGCTACCGACACTCTCTGGAAACACCATATATTTT
CASSQLPTLSGNTIYF
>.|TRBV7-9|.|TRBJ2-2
TGTGCCAGCAGACTTGACAGGAAAAACACCGGGGAGCTGTTTTTT
CASRLDRKNTGELFF
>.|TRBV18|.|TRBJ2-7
TGTGCCAGCTCACCTCGACGGTCCGGCGGGGACGAGCAGTACTTC
CASSPRRSGGDEQYF
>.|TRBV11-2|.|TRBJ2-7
TGTGCCAGCAGCATCTACCGGGGCGAGCAGTACTTC
CASSIYRGEQYF
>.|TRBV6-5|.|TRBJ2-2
TGTGCCACCCTGAGAGGAGCCGGGGAGCTGTTTTTT
CATLRGAGELFF
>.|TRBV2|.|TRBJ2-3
TGTGCCAGCAGTGTCTCCCCCCTCGAGTCCGCCGCAGATACGCAGTATTTT
CASSVSPLESAADTQYF
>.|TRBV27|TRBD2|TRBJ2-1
TGTGCCAGCAGTCCAGGGACTAGCGGGGGCAATGAGCAGTTCTTC
CASSPGTSGGNEQFF
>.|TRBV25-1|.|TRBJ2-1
TGTGCCAGCAGTGTGACAGGGACTTACAATGAGCAGTTCTTC
CASSVTGTYNEQFF
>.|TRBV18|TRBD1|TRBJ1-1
TGTGCCAGCTCACCGACAGGGGCCAACACTGAAGCTTTCTTT
CASSPTGANTEAFF
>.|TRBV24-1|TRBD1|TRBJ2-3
TGTGCCACCAGTGACGCCACAGGGGGCGAGGGGACAGATACGCAGTATTTT
CATSDATGGEGTDTQYF
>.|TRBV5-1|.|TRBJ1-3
TGCGCCAGCAGCTTGAGCGGGGGGCACGGAAACACCATATATTTT
CASSLSGGHGNTIYF
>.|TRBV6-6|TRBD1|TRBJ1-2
TGTGCCAGCAGTTTACAAGGGGGCACGTGGGATGGCTACACCTTC
CASSLQGGTWDGYTF
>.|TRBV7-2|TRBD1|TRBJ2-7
TGTGCCAGCAGCTTAGGACAGGGTAGATCCTACGAGCAGTACTTC
CASSLGQGRSYEQYF
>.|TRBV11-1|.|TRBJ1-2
TGTGCCAGCAGCGAACAGGCGTATGGCTACACCTTC
CASSEQAYGYTF
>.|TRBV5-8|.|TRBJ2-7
TGTGCCAGCAGCTTGGAAGGGGCCGTACTCTCCTACGAGCAGTACTTC
CASSLEGAVLSYEQYF
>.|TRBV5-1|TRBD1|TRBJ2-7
TGCGCCAGCAGCATTCACCTCGGGACAGGGGCCAGCTCCTACGAGCAGTACTTC
CASSIHLGTGASSYEQYF
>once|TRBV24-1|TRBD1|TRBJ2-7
TGTGCCACCAGTGATCCCTCGGACAGGATCTACGAGCAGTACTTC
CATSDPSDRIYEQYF
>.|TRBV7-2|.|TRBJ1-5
TGTGCCAGCAGCCTTTTCGGGGGGGCTAGCAATCAGCCCCAGCATTTT
CASSLFGGASNQPQHF
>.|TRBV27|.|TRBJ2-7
TGTGCCAGCAGCCCCAGCTCCTACGAGCAGTACTTC
CASSPSSYEQYF
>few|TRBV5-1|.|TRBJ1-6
TGCGCCAGCAGCTTCACAGGGATGTATAATTCACCCCTCCACTTT
CASSFTGMYNSPLHF
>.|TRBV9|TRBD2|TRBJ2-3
TGTGCCAGCAGCGTGGGGAGGGACACAGATACGCAGTATTTT
CASSVGRDTDTQYF
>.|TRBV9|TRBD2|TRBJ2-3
TGTGCCAGCAGCGCACGGACTAGCGGGGGGCCGGCAGATACGCAGTATTTT
CASSARTSGGPADTQYF